These T cell receptor beta chains were read from a single sample in a study of blood T cell repertoires in COVID-19. Libraries were prepared by immunoSEQ multiplex PCR; TCRdb keeps only in-frame clonotypes and omits some of them. The sample carries around 130,000 clones, about 90% recorded once. The source material was peripheral blood. The receptor source for this set is a woman aged 55 to 70 with acute or convalescent COVID-19. Both conserved end residues are part of each CDR3. D genes are given only for firm matches. Clone size is shown for a subset of rows, as once, few, many or a class of expanded clone.

D gene	V gene	clone size	J gene	CDR3 protein	CDR3 DNA
TRBD1	TRBV3-1/TRBV3-2	-	TRBJ1-6	CASSPGTGRNSPLHF	TGTGCCAGCAGCCCCGGGACAGGGCGGAATTCACCCCTCCACTTT
-	TRBV13	-	TRBJ1-6	CASINNPLLGGGDSALHF	TGTGCCAGCATCAATAACCCTCTCTTAGGGGGGGGAGATTCCGCCCTCCACTTT
TRBD1	TRBV14	-	TRBJ1-1	CASSRSRTGFTEAFF	TGTGCCAGCAGCCGTTCTCGGACAGGGTTCACTGAAGCTTTCTTT
-	TRBV7-6	-	TRBJ1-5	CASSFSDSGNQPQHF	TGTGCCAGCAGCTTCTCTGACAGCGGCAATCAGCCCCAGCATTTT
TRBD1	TRBV24-1	once	TRBJ1-2	CATSENTGGSRYGYTF	TGTGCCACCAGTGAAAATACAGGGGGCAGTAGGTATGGCTACACCTTC
TRBD1	TRBV27	-	TRBJ1-2	CASSTSGTGRGNGYTF	TGTGCCAGCAGTACCAGCGGGACAGGGAGGGGAAATGGCTACACCTTC
-	TRBV19	-	TRBJ2-3	CASRASTDTQYF	TGTGCCAGTAGGGCTAGCACAGATACGCAGTATTTT
TRBD1	TRBV7-9	-	TRBJ2-5	CASTLGTGGETQYF	TGTGCCAGCACCTTGGGGACAGGCGGGGAGACCCAATACTTC
-	TRBV6-5	-	TRBJ2-1	CASRDSGGSYNEQFF	TGTGCCAGCAGAGATAGCGGAGGCTCCTACAATGAGCAGTTCTTC
TRBD1	TRBV11-3	-	TRBJ1-1	CASSLAGGHRGNTEAFF	TGTGCCAGCAGCCTAGCAGGGGGTCACAGAGGGAACACTGAAGCTTTCTTT
-	TRBV6-2/TRBV6-3	-	TRBJ1-2	CASSYLGANGGYGYTF	TGTGCCAGCAGTTACTTGGGGGCCAACGGCGGCTATGGCTACACCTTC
TRBD1	TRBV19	-	TRBJ1-2	CASMTPGQGDGYTF	TGTGCCAGTATGACACCGGGACAGGGGGACGGCTACACCTTC
TRBD2	TRBV7-3	-	TRBJ2-1	CASSSQALAGVVYNEQFF	TGTGCCAGCAGCTCTCAAGCCTTAGCGGGAGTTGTCTACAATGAGCAGTTCTTC
-	TRBV9	-	TRBJ1-4	CASSVAGTINEKLFF	TGTGCCAGCAGCGTGGCCGGGACAATTAATGAAAAACTGTTTTTT
-	TRBV4-1	-	TRBJ2-6	CASSQGFSSGANVLTF	TGCGCCAGCAGCCAAGGGTTCAGCTCTGGGGCCAACGTCCTGACTTTC
-	TRBV28	-	TRBJ1-2	CASTRGGGRGNYGYTF	TGTGCCAGCACCCGCGGGGGGGGCCGGGGGAACTATGGTTACACCTTC
-	TRBV3-1/TRBV3-2	-	TRBJ1-2	CASSHMGGNGGYTF	TGTGCCAGCAGCCACATGGGGGGGAATGGGGGCTACACCTTC
-	TRBV20-1	-	TRBJ1-2	CSAGQSYGYTF	TGCAGTGCCGGACAGTCCTATGGCTACACCTTC
-	TRBV2	-	TRBJ1-1	CASSVDSEAFF	TGTGCCAGCAGTGTAGATTCTGAAGCTTTCTTT
-	TRBV18	-	TRBJ1-6	CASSLGRGENSPLHF	TGTGCCAGCTCACTAGGCCGAGGCGAGAATTCACCCCTCCACTTT
-	TRBV30	-	TRBJ1-4	CAWSALSNEKLFF	TGTGCCTGGAGTGCGTTATCTAATGAAAAACTGTTTTTT
-	TRBV2	-	TRBJ1-5	CASRAEGVQPQHF	TGTGCCAGCAGGGCAGAGGGGGTGCAGCCCCAGCATTTT
-	TRBV4-2	-	TRBJ1-1	CASSQDRRTEAFF	TGTGCCAGCAGCCAAGACAGGAGGACTGAAGCTTTCTTT
-	TRBV2	-	TRBJ1-5	CASSDQGFGQPQHF	TGTGCCAGCAGTGACCAGGGTTTCGGTCAGCCCCAGCATTTT
TRBD1	TRBV7-8	-	TRBJ1-2	CASSLTVSTGDGYTF	TGTGCCAGCAGCTTAACAGTTTCGACAGGGGATGGCTACACCTTC
-	TRBV3-1/TRBV3-2	-	TRBJ1-5	CASSQDSGSNQPQHF	TGTGCCAGCAGCCAAGATAGCGGAAGCAATCAGCCCCAGCATTTT
-	TRBV9	-	TRBJ1-1	CASSPLDRPEAFF	TGTGCCAGCAGCCCCCTAGACAGGCCTGAAGCTTTCTTT
-	TRBV3-1/TRBV3-2	-	TRBJ2-1	CASTKGAGTPAATPTIEQFF	TGTGCCAGCACCAAGGGAGCGGGTACCCCAGCGGCAACCCCTACAATTGAGCAGTTCTTC
TRBD2	TRBV25-1	-	TRBJ2-1	CAREERGSSYNEQFF	TGTGCCAGAGAAGAGCGGGGGAGCTCCTACAATGAGCAGTTCTTC
TRBD2	TRBV6-5	-	TRBJ2-7	CASSRGREGRYEQYF	TGTGCCAGCAGTAGGGGGCGGGAGGGCCGGTACGAGCAGTACTTC
-	TRBV10-3	-	TRBJ1-3	CAISESSGGAGNTIYF	TGTGCCATCAGTGAGTCGTCGGGGGGTGCTGGAAACACCATATATTTT
-	TRBV7-2	-	TRBJ1-4	CASSYTGFGTNEKLFF	TGTGCCAGCAGCTATACAGGGTTTGGAACTAATGAAAAACTGTTTTTT
-	TRBV18	-	TRBJ1-4	CASSPSVSGQEKLFF	TGTGCCAGCTCACCAAGTGTGTCAGGGCAGGAAAAACTGTTTTTT
TRBD1	TRBV2	-	TRBJ1-2	CASRLDRADNYGYTF	TGTGCCAGCAGGTTGGACAGGGCGGATAACTATGGCTACACCTTC
-	TRBV28	once	TRBJ1-2	CASTTVAGYTF	TGTGCCAGCACGACAGTCGCAGGCTACACCTTC
TRBD2	TRBV19	-	TRBJ2-1	CASSIGSGGPYNEQFF	TGTGCCAGTAGTATAGGCTCGGGAGGCCCCTACAATGAGCAGTTCTTC
-	TRBV7-9	-	TRBJ1-1	CASSSHAGGDTEAFF	TGTGCCAGCAGCTCTCACGCCGGAGGGGACACTGAAGCTTTCTTT
TRBD1	TRBV7-9	-	TRBJ1-1	CASSSTHYRGAFF	TGTGCCAGCAGCTCCACCCATTACAGGGGAGCTTTCTTT
TRBD1	TRBV5-1	once	TRBJ2-1	CASSLGTGMDEQFF	TGCGCCAGCAGCTTAGGGACAGGGATGGATGAGCAGTTCTTC
-	TRBV10-3	-	TRBJ1-2	CAISEGGWGYTF	TGTGCCATCAGTGAGGGGGGCTGGGGCTACACCTTC
TRBD2	TRBV5-6	-	TRBJ2-3	CASSPGLADTQYF	TGTGCCAGCAGCCCCGGACTAGCGGATACGCAGTATTTT
TRBD2	TRBV9	-	TRBJ2-5	CASSVRSSGSGISETQYF	TGTGCCAGCAGCGTAAGGAGTAGCGGGAGCGGGATTTCTGAGACCCAGTACTTC
TRBD1	TRBV29-1	-	TRBJ2-1	CSVLGQGSYNEQFF	TGCAGCGTTCTGGGACAGGGGTCCTACAATGAGCAGTTCTTC
TRBD2	TRBV11-2	-	TRBJ2-1	CASSSRPRAGGYVNEQFF	TGTGCCAGCAGCTCGAGACCTAGAGCGGGAGGTTATGTAAATGAGCAGTTCTTC
TRBD2	TRBV6-2/TRBV6-3	-	TRBJ2-5	CASSAGGTPLGETQYF	TGTGCCAGCAGCGCCGGGGGGACCCCCTTGGGGGAGACCCAGTACTTC
-	TRBV19	few	TRBJ1-6	CASSTGYRQTPLHF	TGTGCCAGTAGCACCGGGTATAGACAGACGCCCCTCCACTTT
TRBD2	TRBV5-1	-	TRBJ2-1	CASSLVGSGRGNEQFF	TGCGCCAGCAGCTTGGTTGGTAGCGGGAGGGGCAATGAGCAGTTCTTC
TRBD2	TRBV10-2	-	TRBJ2-1	CASRGLAGVNEQFF	TGCGCCAGCAGAGGACTAGCGGGAGTAAATGAGCAGTTCTTC
-	TRBV21-1	-	TRBJ1-5	CASSKPSRGGAIYSNQPQHF	TGTGCCAGCAGCAAGCCTAGCCGTGGAGGGGCCATCTATAGCAATCAGCCCCAGCATTTT
TRBD1	TRBV5-1	-	TRBJ1-1	CASSKYRGRTEAFF	TGCGCCAGCAGCAAATACAGGGGGCGAACTGAAGCTTTCTTT